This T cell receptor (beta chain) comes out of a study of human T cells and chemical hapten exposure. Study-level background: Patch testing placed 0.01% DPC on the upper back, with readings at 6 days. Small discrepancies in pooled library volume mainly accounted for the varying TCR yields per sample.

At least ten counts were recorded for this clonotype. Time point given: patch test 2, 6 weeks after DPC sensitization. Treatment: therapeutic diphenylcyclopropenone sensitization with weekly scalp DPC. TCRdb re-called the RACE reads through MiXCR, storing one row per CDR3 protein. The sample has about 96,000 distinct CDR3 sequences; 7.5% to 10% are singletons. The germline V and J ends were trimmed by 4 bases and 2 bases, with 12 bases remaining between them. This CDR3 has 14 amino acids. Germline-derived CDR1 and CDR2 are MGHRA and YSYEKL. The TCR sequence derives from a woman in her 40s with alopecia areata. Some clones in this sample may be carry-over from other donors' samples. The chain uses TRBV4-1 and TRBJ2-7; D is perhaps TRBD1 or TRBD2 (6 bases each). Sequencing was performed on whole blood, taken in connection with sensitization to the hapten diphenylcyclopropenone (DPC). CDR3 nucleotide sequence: TGCGCCAGCAGCCCCTACCGGGGGCCCTACGAGCAGTACTTC. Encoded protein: CASSPYRGPYEQYF.